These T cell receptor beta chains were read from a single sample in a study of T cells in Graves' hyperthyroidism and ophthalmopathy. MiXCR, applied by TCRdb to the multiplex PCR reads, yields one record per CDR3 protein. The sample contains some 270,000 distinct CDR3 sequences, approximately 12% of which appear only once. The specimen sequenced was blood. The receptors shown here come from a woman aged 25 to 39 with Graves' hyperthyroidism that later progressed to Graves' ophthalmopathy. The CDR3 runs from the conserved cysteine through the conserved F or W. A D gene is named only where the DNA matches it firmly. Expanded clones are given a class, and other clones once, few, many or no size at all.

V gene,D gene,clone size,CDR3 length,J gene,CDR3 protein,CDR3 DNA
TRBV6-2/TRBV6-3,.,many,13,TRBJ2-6,CASSSGGANVLTF,TGTGCCAGCAGTTCCGGGGGGGCCAACGTCCTGACTTTC
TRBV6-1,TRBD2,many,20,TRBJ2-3,CASRLQGELAGGPSTDTQYF,TGTGCCAGCCGGTTGCAGGGGGAGCTAGCGGGAGGGCCAAGCACAGATACGCAGTATTTT
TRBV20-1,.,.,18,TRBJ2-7,CSARDPLAQGNYAYEQYF,TGCAGTGCTAGAGATCCCCTAGCCCAGGGAAATTACGCGTACGAGCAGTACTTC
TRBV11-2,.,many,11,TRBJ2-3,CASRVGDTQYF,TGTGCCAGCAGGGTTGGAGATACGCAGTATTTT
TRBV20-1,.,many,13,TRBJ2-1,CSAPAGSYNEQFF,TGCAGTGCCCCAGCAGGATCCTACAATGAGCAGTTCTTC
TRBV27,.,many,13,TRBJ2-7,CASSFAYRAEQYF,TGTGCCAGCAGTTTTGCTTACAGGGCCGAGCAGTACTTC
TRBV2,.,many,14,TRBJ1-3,CASSEQGTGNTIYF,TGTGCCAGCAGTGAACAGGGAACCGGAAACACCATATATTTT
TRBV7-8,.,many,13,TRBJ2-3,CASSLSRGDTQYF,TGTGCCAGCAGCTTATCCCGGGGAGATACGCAGTATTTT
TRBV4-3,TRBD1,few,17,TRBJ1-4,CASSPSPGTGAYEKLFF,TGCGCCAGCAGCCCATCCCCCGGGACAGGAGCATATGAAAAACTGTTTTTT
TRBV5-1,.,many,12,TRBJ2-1,CASSLRDNEQFF,TGCGCCAGCAGCTTACGCGACAATGAGCAGTTCTTC
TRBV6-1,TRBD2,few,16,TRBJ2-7,CASTPEMAGGAYEQYF,TGTGCCAGCACCCCTGAGATGGCGGGGGGGGCCTACGAGCAGTACTTC
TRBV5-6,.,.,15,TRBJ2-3,CASSLNSRDTDTQYF,TGTGCCAGCAGCTTGAATTCCCGGGATACAGATACGCAGTATTTT
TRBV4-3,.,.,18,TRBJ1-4,CASSQDHTFGGINEKLFF,TGCGCCAGCAGCCAAGATCACACATTCGGAGGGATAAATGAAAAACTGTTTTTT
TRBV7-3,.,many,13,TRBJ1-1,CASSTLPNTEAFF,TGTGCCAGCAGCACGCTTCCGAACACTGAAGCTTTCTTT
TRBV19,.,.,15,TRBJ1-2,CASSIGGGGLYGYTF,TGTGCCAGTAGTATAGGTGGGGGAGGGCTCTATGGCTACACCTTC
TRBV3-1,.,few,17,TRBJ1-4,CASSKAPPGLDYEKLFF,TGTGCCAGCAGCAAAGCTCCCCCGGGGCTCGACTATGAAAAACTGTTTTTT
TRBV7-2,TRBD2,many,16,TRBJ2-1,CASSLEGLAGVNEQFF,TGTGCCAGCAGCTTAGAGGGTCTAGCGGGAGTTAATGAGCAGTTCTTC
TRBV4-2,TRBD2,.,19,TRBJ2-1,CASSQDLGGRAVGYNEQFF,TGTGCCAGCAGCCAAGATCTCGGCGGGAGGGCCGTCGGATACAATGAGCAGTTCTTC
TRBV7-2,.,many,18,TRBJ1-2,CASNLRPGQHNQQHGYTF,TGTGCCAGCAACCTAAGGCCCGGGCAGCACAACCAACAACATGGCTACACCTTC
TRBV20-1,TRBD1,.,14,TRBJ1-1,CSASVGAGGSEAFF,TGCAGTGCTAGTGTAGGGGCAGGGGGGTCTGAAGCTTTCTTT
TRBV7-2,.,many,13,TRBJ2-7,CASSFSLSYEQYF,TGTGCCAGCAGCTTTTCGCTTTCCTACGAGCAGTACTTC
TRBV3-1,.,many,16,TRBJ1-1,CASSQTTGTTGTEAFF,TGTGCCAGCAGTCAAACAACAGGGACTACCGGCACTGAAGCTTTCTTT
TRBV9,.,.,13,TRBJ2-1,CASSEDGHNEQFF,TGTGCCAGCAGCGAGGATGGCCACAATGAGCAGTTCTTC
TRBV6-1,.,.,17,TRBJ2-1,CASRWGRGLYSYNEQFF,TGTGCCAGCAGATGGGGCAGGGGCCTCTACTCCTACAATGAGCAGTTCTTC
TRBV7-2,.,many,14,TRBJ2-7,CASSSTTRLDEQYF,TGTGCCAGCAGCTCCACGACTAGGCTGGACGAGCAGTACTTC
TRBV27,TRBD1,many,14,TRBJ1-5,CASSIRGHNQPQHF,TGTGCCAGCAGTATCAGGGGGCATAATCAGCCCCAGCATTTT
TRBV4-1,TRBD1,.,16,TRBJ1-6,CASSQGRQGSRSPLHF,TGCGCCAGCAGCCAAGGACGACAGGGTTCAAGATCACCCCTCCACTTT
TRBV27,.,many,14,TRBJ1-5,CASSLSGISQPQHF,TGTGCCAGCAGTTTATCAGGGATCAGTCAGCCCCAGCATTTT
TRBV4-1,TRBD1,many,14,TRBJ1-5,CASSQEPGGRPQHF,TGCGCCAGCAGCCAAGAACCAGGGGGACGGCCCCAGCATTTT
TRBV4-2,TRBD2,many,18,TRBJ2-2,CASSLPGGGRADTGELFF,TGTGCCAGCAGCCTTCCTGGGGGCGGGAGGGCCGACACCGGGGAGCTGTTTTTT
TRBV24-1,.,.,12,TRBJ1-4,CATGDLREKLFF,TGTGCCACCGGGGACTTACGGGAAAAACTGTTTTTT
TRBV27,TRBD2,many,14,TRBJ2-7,CASSPGTSPHEQYF,TGTGCCAGCAGTCCCGGGACTAGCCCCCACGAGCAGTACTTC
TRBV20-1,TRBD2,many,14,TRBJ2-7,CSAHLAGLLYEQYF,TGCAGTGCTCACCTAGCGGGGCTCCTTTACGAGCAGTACTTC
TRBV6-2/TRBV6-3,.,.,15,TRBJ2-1,CASSYRGMGSNEQFF,TGTGCCAGCAGTTACAGGGGTATGGGTTCCAATGAGCAGTTCTTC
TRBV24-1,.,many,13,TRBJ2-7,CATSDSGTDEQYF,TGTGCCACCAGTGATTCCGGGACGGACGAGCAGTACTTC
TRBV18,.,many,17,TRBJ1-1,CASSPSPPSATNTEAFF,TGTGCCAGCTCACCCAGCCCTCCCTCAGCCACCAACACTGAAGCTTTCTTT
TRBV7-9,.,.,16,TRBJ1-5,CASSPWTAHSNQPQHF,TGTGCCAGCAGCCCTTGGACAGCGCATAGCAATCAGCCCCAGCATTTT
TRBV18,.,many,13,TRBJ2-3,CASSPEGRTTQYF,TGTGCCAGCTCACCGGAGGGTCGGACGACGCAGTATTTT
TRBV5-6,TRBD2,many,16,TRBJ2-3,CASSLNLAGLTDTQYF,TGTGCCAGCAGCTTGAACCTAGCGGGACTAACAGATACGCAGTATTTT
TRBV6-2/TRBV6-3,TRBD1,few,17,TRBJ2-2,CASTPYPDRARTGELFF,TGTGCCAGCACCCCTTACCCAGACAGGGCCCGTACCGGGGAGCTGTTTTTT
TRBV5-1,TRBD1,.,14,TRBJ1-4,CASSPRQGREKLFF,TGCGCCAGCAGCCCCCGACAGGGTCGGGAAAAACTGTTTTTT